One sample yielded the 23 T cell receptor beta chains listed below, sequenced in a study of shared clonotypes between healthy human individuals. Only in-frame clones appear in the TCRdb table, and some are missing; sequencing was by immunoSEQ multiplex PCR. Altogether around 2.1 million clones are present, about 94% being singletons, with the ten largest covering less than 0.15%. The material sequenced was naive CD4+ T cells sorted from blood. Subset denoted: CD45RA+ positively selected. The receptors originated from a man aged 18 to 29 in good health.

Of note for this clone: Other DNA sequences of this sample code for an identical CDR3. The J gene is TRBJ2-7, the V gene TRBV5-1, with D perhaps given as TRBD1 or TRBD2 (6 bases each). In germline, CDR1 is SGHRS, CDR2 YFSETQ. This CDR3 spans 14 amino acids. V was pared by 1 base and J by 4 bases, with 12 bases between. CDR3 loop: CASSLSGGTYEQYF. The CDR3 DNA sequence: TGCGCCAGCAGCTTGTCCGGGGGCACGTACGAGCAGTACTTC.

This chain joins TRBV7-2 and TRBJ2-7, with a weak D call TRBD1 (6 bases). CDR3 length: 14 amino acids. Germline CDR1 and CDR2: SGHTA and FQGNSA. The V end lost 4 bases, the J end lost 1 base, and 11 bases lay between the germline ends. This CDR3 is CASSSPGQSYEQYF. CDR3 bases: TGTGCCAGCAGCTCGCCGGGACAATCCTACGAGCAGTACTTC.

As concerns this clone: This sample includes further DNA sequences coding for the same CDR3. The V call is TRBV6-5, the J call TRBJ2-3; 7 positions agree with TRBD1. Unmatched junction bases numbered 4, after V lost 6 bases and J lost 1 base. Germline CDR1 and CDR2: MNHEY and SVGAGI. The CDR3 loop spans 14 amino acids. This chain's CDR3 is CASSRTGGTDTQYF. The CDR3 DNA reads TGTGCCAGCAGCCGGACAGGTGGCACAGATACGCAGTATTTT.

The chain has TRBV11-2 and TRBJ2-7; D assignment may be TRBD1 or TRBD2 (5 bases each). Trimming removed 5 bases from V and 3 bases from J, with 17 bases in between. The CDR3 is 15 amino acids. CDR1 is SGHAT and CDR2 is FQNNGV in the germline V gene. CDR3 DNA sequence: TGTGCCAGCAGCCGTATGGCCGGGACCCGCTACGAGCAGTACTTC. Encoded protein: CASSRMAGTRYEQYF.

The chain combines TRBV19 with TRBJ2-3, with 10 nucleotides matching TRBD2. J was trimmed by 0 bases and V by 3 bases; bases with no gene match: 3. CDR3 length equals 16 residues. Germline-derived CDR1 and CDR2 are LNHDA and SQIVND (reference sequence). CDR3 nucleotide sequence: TGTGCCAGTAGTATGATACTAGCGGGGAGCACAGATACGCAGTATTTT. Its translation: CASSMILAGSTDTQYF.

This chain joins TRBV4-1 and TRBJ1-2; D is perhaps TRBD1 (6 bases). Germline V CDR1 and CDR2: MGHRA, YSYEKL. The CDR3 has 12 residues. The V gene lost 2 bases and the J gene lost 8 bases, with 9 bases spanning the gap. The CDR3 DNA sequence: TGCGCCAGCAGCCAAAACAGGGTCGGCTACACCTTC. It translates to CASSQNRVGYTF.

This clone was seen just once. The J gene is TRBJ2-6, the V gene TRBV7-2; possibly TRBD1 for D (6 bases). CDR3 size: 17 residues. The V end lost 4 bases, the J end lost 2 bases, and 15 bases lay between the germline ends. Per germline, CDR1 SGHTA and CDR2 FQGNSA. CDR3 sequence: CASSSAGTRTGANVLTF. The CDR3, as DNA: TGTGCCAGCAGCTCCGCCGGGACAAGAACTGGGGCCAACGTCCTGACTTTC.

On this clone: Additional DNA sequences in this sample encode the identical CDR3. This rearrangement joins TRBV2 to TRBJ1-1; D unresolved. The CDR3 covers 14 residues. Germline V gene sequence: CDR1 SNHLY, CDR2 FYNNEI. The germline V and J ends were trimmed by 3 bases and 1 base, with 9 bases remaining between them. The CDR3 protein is CASSDTGRNTEAFF. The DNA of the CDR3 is TGTGCCAGCAGTGATACCGGGAGGAACACTGAAGCTTTCTTT.

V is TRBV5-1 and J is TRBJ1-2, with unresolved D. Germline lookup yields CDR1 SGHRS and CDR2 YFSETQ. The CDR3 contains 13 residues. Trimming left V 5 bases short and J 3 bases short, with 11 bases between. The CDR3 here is CASSRGSDYGYTF. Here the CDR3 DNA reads TGCGCCAGCAGTCGAGGCAGTGACTATGGCTACACCTTC.

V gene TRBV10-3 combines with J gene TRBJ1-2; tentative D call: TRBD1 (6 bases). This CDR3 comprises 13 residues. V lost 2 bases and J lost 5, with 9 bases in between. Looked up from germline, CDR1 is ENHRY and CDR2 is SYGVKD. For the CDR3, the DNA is TGTGCCATCAGTGAGCTACAGGGATATGGCTACACCTTC. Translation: CAISELQGYGYTF.

The CDR3 DNA sequence: TGTGCCAGCAGTCGGATGGGGCTAGCGGGGTACAATGAGCAGTTCTTC. Encoded protein: CASSRMGLAGYNEQFF. The chain recombines TRBV28 with TRBJ2-1; 9 nucleotides match TRBD2. The CDR3 totals 16 residues. The J segment lost 4 bases and the V segment lost 5 bases, leaving 9 bases of the junction unmatched. In germline, CDR1 is MDHEN, CDR2 SYDVKM.

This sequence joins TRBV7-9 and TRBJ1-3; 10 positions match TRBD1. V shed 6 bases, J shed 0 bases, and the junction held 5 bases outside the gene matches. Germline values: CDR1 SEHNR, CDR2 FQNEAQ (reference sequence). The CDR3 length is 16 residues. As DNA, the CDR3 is TGTGCCAGCAGTTTGACAGGGGGCCTCTCTGGAAACACCATATATTTT. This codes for CASSLTGGLSGNTIYF.

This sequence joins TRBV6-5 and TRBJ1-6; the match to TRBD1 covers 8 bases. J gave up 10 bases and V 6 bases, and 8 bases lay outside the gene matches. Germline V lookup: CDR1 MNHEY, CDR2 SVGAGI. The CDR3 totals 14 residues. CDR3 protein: CASRSGQGRSPLHF. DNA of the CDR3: TGTGCCAGCAGGTCAGGACAGGGACGATCACCCCTCCACTTT.

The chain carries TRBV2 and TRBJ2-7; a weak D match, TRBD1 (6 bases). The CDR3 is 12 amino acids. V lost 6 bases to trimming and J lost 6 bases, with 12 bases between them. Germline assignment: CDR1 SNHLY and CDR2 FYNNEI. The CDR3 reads CASSPTGIEQYF. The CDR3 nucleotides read TGTGCCAGCAGCCCTACAGGGATCGAGCAGTACTTC.

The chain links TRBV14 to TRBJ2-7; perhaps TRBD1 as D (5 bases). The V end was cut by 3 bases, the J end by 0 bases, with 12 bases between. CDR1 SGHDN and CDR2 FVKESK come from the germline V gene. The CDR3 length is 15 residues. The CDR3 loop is CASSHTGGFSYEQYF. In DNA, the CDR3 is TGTGCCAGCAGCCACACAGGCGGCTTCTCCTACGAGCAGTACTTC.

CDR3 nucleotide sequence: TGCGCCAGCAGCCAGGGGGGCGCAGCGTCGTATGGCTACACCTTC. Residues: CASSQGGAASYGYTF. The gene calls are TRBV4-3 and TRBJ1-2, with D possibly being TRBD1 (6 bases). Trimming pared 3 bases from V and 5 bases from J, leaving 16 bases between. In germline, CDR1 is LGHNA, CDR2 YSLEER. The CDR3 runs to 15 residues.

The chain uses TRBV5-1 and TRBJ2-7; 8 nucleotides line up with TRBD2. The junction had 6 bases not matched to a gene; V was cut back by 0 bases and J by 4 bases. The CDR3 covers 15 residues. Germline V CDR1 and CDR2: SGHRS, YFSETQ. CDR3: CASSLAPSGLYEQYF. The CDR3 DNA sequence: TGCGCCAGCAGCTTGGCCCCTAGCGGGTTGTACGAGCAGTACTTC.

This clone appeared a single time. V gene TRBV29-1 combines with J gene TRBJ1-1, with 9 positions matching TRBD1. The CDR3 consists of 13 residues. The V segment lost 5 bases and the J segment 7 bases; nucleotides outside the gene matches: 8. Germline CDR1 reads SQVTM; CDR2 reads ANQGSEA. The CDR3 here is CSVRGTGRGEAFF. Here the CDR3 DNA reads TGCAGCGTTAGGGGGACAGGGCGGGGTGAAGCTTTCTTT. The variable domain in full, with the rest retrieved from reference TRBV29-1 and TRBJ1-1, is SAVISQKPSRDICQRGTSLTIQCQVDSQVTMMFWYRQQPGQSLTLIATANQGSEATYESGFVIDKFPISRPNLTFSTLTVSNMSPEDSSIYLCSVRGTGRGEAFFGQGTRLTVV.

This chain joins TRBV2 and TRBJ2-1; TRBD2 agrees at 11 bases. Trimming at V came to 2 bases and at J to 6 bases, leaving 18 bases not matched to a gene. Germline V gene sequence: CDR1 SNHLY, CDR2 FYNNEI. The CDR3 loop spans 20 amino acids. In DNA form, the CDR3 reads TGTGCCAGCAGTGAAAGCGGCACTAGCGGGAGAGTAGGGATTGGCAATGAGCAGTTCTTC. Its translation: CASSESGTSGRVGIGNEQFF.

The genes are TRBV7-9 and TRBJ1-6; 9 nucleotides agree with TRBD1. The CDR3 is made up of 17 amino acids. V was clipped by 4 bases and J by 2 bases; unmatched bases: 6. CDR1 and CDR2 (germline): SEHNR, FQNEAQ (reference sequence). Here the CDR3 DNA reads TGTGCCAGCAGCTCGGGCGGGACAGGGACCTATAATTCACCCCTCCACTTT. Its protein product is CASSSGGTGTYNSPLHF.

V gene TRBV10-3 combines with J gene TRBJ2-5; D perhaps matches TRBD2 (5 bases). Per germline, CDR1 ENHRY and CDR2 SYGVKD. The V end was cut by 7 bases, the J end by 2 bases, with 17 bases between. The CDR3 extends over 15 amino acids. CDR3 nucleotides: TGTGCCATCAAGGCGACTAAGGTGGGGCAAGAGACCCAGTACTTC. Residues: CAIKATKVGQETQYF.

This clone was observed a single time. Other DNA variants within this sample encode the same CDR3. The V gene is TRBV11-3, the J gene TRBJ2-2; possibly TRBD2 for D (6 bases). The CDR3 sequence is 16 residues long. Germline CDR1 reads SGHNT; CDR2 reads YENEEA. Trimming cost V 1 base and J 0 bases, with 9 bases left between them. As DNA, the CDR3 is TGTGCCAGCAGCTTAGTTGGAGGGGCGAACACCGGGGAGCTGTTTTTT. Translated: CASSLVGGANTGELFF.

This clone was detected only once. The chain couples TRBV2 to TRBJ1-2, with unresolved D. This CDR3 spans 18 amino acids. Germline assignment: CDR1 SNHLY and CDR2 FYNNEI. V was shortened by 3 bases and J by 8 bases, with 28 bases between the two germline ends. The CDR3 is CASSEKVAGSLLFYGYTF. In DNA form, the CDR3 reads TGTGCCAGCAGTGAGAAGGTGGCAGGCTCCCTTCTGTTTTACGGCTACACCTTC. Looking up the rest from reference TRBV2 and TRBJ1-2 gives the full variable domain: EPEVTQTPSHQVTQMGQEVILRCVPISNHLYFYWYRQILGQKVEFLVSFYNNEISEKSEIFDDQFSVERPDGSNFTLKIRSTKLEDSAMYFCASSEKVAGSLLFYGYTFGSGTRLTVV.